Each of the 21 T cell receptor beta chains below was sequenced from the same sample in a study of cytotoxic CD8 clonotypes in ibrutinib-treated CLL (dated by TCRdb to about 2021). Libraries were built with the immunoSEQ multiplex PCR assay. Sourced from immuneACCESS, this table was stored by TCRdb with only in-frame sequences that have V and J called. A share of the clones is absent; for the studies checked, an unresolved V gene accounts for under half, and the remainder has no known explanation. The sample has about 40,000 clones on record, 55% to 80% of them singletons. Together, the top ten hold 6% to 8% of the sample. What the time point label conveys for this sample: progressive disease on ibrutinib. The sequencing here drew on PBMCs, taken at disease progression, from a patient treated with ibrutinib. These TCRs come from a human donor with chronic lymphocytic leukemia.

The chain couples TRBV4-2 to TRBJ2-2; TRBD2 aligns across 8 bases. V lost 3 bases, J lost 5 bases, and 11 bases stayed unmatched. Germline CDR1 is LGHNA and CDR2 is YNFKEQ. This CDR3 is 17 amino acids long. The CDR3, as DNA: TGTGCCAGCAGCCAGCCGGGACTAGTAGGCTTGACCGGGGAGCTGTTTTTT. This translates into CASSQPGLVGLTGELFF.

V usage is TRBV6-4 and J usage is TRBJ1-6, with a weak D call TRBD1 (5 bases). CDR1 is MRHNA and CDR2 is SNTAGT in the germline V gene. CDR3 length: 14 amino acids. V lost 3 bases and J 6 bases, leaving 9 bases between the germline ends. CDR3 sequence reads: CASSEGPINSPLHF. CDR3 in DNA: TGTGCCAGCAGTGAGGGACCGATTAATTCACCCCTCCACTTT.

This rearrangement joins TRBV9 to TRBJ2-3; 12 bases fit TRBD2. Germline trimming cut 4 bases from V and 5 bases from J; bases unmatched to any gene: 11. From germline, CDR1 is SGDLS and CDR2 YYNGEE. The CDR3 is 17 residues long. The CDR3 nucleotides read TGTGCCAGCAGCCCTTGGACTAGCGGGATGGGGGGAGATACGCAGTATTTT. Translating gives CASSPWTSGMGGDTQYF.

The chain carries TRBV6-4 and TRBJ2-2, with D uncertain. V was cut by 3 bases and J by 7 bases, with 12 bases left in between. The CDR3 is 14 amino acids. CDR1 is MRHNA, CDR2 SNTAGT, per germline. CDR3 coding DNA: TGTGCCAGCAGTGAAGTGTCCGATGGCGGGGAGCTGTTTTTT. Its protein is CASSEVSDGGELFF.

The chain employs TRBV19 and TRBJ1-3; D remains ambiguous. This CDR3 comprises 16 residues. CDR1 and CDR2 from the germline V gene are LNHDA and SQIVND (reference sequence). V was pared by 7 bases and J by 2 bases, with 18 bases between. CDR3 nucleotide sequence: TGTGCCAGTACTAACCTGTCGGGCATTGCTGGAAACACCATATATTTT. As protein: CASTNLSGIAGNTIYF.

Judged by abundance, this clone is medium-sized. The rearrangement links TRBV11-2 to TRBJ2-7; the match to TRBD2 covers 8 bases. This CDR3 has 15 amino acids. Unmatched junction bases numbered 6, after V lost 5 bases and J lost 0 bases. Germline CDR1 reads SGHAT; CDR2 reads FQNNGV. The CDR3 protein is CASSRPLAASYEQYF. The CDR3 DNA is TGTGCCAGCAGCAGACCACTAGCGGCCTCCTACGAGCAGTACTTC.

This clone was counted a few times. The chain combines TRBV27 with TRBJ2-3; D is unclear. Germline lookup yields CDR1 MNHEY and CDR2 SMNVEV (reference sequence). This CDR3 has 13 residues. V was cut by 10 bases and J by 1 base, with 12 bases left in between. The CDR3 region is CATFYPGTDTQYF. Written as DNA, the CDR3 is TGTGCCACCTTTTATCCGGGCACAGATACGCAGTATTTT.

A few counts support this clone. This chain connects TRBV13 to TRBJ1-4, with 7 bases matching TRBD1. V lost 4 bases, J lost 7 bases, and 9 bases stayed unmatched. This CDR3 is 15 amino acids long. Per the germline V gene, CDR1 is PRHDT and CDR2 is FYEKMQ (reference sequence). CDR3 loop: CASSSRAGTVEKLFF. The CDR3 DNA is TGTGCCAGCAGCTCTCGCGCGGGGACAGTTGAAAAACTGTTTTTT.

The V gene is TRBV9, the J gene TRBJ2-1; TRBD2 agrees at 7 bases. J lost 6 bases, V lost 4 bases, and 19 bases had no gene match. CDR1 is SGDLS, CDR2 YYNGEE, per germline. The CDR3 is 18 residues long. CDR3 amino acids: CASSPLAGDAPLSNEQFF. DNA of the CDR3: TGTGCCAGCAGCCCCCTGGCGGGGGACGCCCCGCTGTCCAATGAGCAGTTCTTC.

Written as DNA, the CDR3 is TGCGCCAGCAGCCAAGGGGGATGGCTAGCGGGGAGTACAGATACGCAGTATTTT. The encoded protein is CASSQGGWLAGSTDTQYF. The V and J genes are TRBV4-1 and TRBJ2-3; TRBD2 matches 9 bases. CDR1 is MGHRA and CDR2 is YSYEKL in the germline V gene. V was pared by 1 base and J by 3 bases, with 11 bases of the junction left unmatched. The CDR3 runs to 18 residues.

The J gene is TRBJ1-2, the V gene TRBV5-6; no clear D. V lost 8 bases and J lost 8, with 19 bases in between. Germline CDR1 is SGHDT and CDR2 is YYEEEE. The CDR3 spans 13 residues. Here the CDR3 reads CASNPGSYRGYTF. The CDR3 nucleotides read TGTGCCAGTAATCCCGGGAGTTATAGGGGCTACACCTTC.

J is TRBJ2-3 and V is TRBV9, with D perhaps being TRBD1 or TRBD2 (6 bases each). The CDR3 spans 17 residues. V was trimmed by 3 bases and J by 1 base, leaving 18 bases between them. Looked up from germline, CDR1 is SGDLS and CDR2 is YYNGEE. The CDR3 spells CASSGGLATGRTDTQYF. The CDR3 DNA sequence: TGTGCCAGCAGCGGGGGGCTAGCGACCGGGCGCACAGATACGCAGTATTTT.

The chain combines TRBV2 with TRBJ1-4, with 7 bases that match TRBD1. Germline lookup yields CDR1 SNHLY and CDR2 FYNNEI. Germline trimming cut 5 bases from V and 5 bases from J; bases unmatched to any gene: 8. The CDR3 length is 15 residues. The CDR3 loop reads CASSIRQGGNEKLFF. Written as DNA, the CDR3 is TGTGCCAGCAGTATAAGACAGGGAGGCAATGAAAAACTGTTTTTT.

V gene TRBV5-1 combines with J gene TRBJ2-1; a weak D match, TRBD2 (6 bases). V was cut by 0 bases and J by 9 bases, with 10 bases left in between. The CDR3 sequence is 13 residues long. From germline, CDR1 is SGHRS and CDR2 YFSETQ. Written as DNA, the CDR3 is TGCGCCAGCAGCTTGGTTGGAGGGCGTGAGCAGTTCTTC. Translated: CASSLVGGREQFF.

The V and J genes are TRBV5-4 and TRBJ1-2; D is undetermined. Germline CDR1 and CDR2: SGHNT and YYREEE (reference sequence). The CDR3 covers 16 residues. Trimming removed 0 bases at V and 0 bases at J, with 12 bases between. CDR3 residues: CASSLAARQTNYGYTF. In DNA form, the CDR3 reads TGTGCCAGCAGCTTGGCCGCCCGCCAAACTAACTATGGCTACACCTTC.

The chain couples TRBV30 to TRBJ2-1; 9 bases fit TRBD1. CDR1 is GTSNPN and CDR2 is SVGIG in the germline V gene (reference sequence). This CDR3 comprises 17 residues. The V and J ends lost 5 bases and 10 bases, in that order; junction bases with no gene match: 21. The CDR3 here is CAWGAGQGTAQGLEQFF. CDR3 coding DNA: TGTGCCTGGGGGGCGGGACAGGGTACGGCGCAAGGGCTGGAGCAGTTCTTC.

This chain links TRBV5-1 with TRBJ2-1; the match to TRBD2 covers 7 bases. There are 15 residues in the CDR3. Germline CDR1 is SGHRS and CDR2 is YFSETQ. Trimming removed 3 bases from V and 6 bases from J; junction bases left unmatched: 9. CDR3 nucleotide sequence: TGCGCCAGCAGCTCAGGCGGCGGGGGTCCCAATGAGCAGTTCTTC. Translated, it gives CASSSGGGGPNEQFF.

DNA of the CDR3: TGTGCCAGCAGTGAAGAATACGGCAGCTACGCAACTAATGAAAAACTGTTTTTT. This gives the protein CASSEEYGSYATNEKLFF. This sequence joins TRBV6-1 and TRBJ1-4; D unclear. The CDR3 has 18 amino acids. From germline, CDR1 is MNHNS and CDR2 SASEGT. V was shortened by 1 base and J by 0 bases, with 15 bases between the two germline ends.

The chain joins TRBV6-5 to TRBJ1-2; D perhaps matches TRBD1 (6 bases). V dropped 6 bases and J dropped 3 bases, with 14 bases sitting between them. The length of the CDR3 is 14 residues. CDR1 is MNHEY, CDR2 SVGAGI, per germline. CDR3 residues: CASRSGGSYYGYTF. CDR3 in DNA: TGTGCCAGCAGATCTGGGGGCTCGTACTATGGCTACACCTTC.

This clone is labeled as medium-sized. This chain links TRBV28 with TRBJ1-5; D is undetermined. Germline lookup yields CDR1 MDHEN and CDR2 SYDVKM. V was cut by 7 bases and J by 4 bases, with 8 bases left in between. The CDR3 contains 12 residues. The CDR3 sequence: CASTKMNQPQHF. CDR3 DNA: TGTGCCAGCACCAAGATGAATCAGCCCCAGCATTTT.

This clone was detected only a few times. The chain has TRBV29-1 and TRBJ1-1, with D hard to call. V dropped 4 bases and J dropped 11 bases, with 14 bases sitting between them. The CDR3 is 11 residues long. CDR1 is SQVTM and CDR2 is ANQGSEA in the germline V gene. DNA for the CDR3: TGCAGCGTTGCATGGGAGGGTACGGCTTTCTTT. As protein: CSVAWEGTAFF. Variable domain in full (rest from reference TRBV29-1 and TRBJ1-1): SAVISQKPSRDICQRGTSLTIQCQVDSQVTMMFWYRQQPGQSLTLIATANQGSEATYESGFVIDKFPISRPNLTFSTLTVSNMSPEDSSIYLCSVAWEGTAFFGQGTRLTVV.